The clone carrying this T cell receptor beta chain was observed a handful of times. Attachment of unique molecular identifiers to individual cDNA molecules was performed. TCRdb re-called the 5' RACE reads with MiXCR, one entry per CDR3 protein. This repertoire shows approximately 71,000 distinct CDR3 sequences, roughly 12% found once; its top ten account for 2.7%. This record belongs to a study of early T cells in non-severe SARS-CoV-2 infection. There are 16 residues in the CDR3. V was shortened by 5 bases and J by 6 bases, with 17 bases between the two germline ends. In germline, CDR1 is MDHEN, CDR2 SYDVKM.

The source was whole blood, collected at baseline. This receptor was obtained from an adult who was a healthcare worker with PCR-confirmed SARS-CoV-2 infection or an uninfected control (not recorded which). V usage is TRBV28 and J usage is TRBJ1-6, with D possibly matching TRBD1 (5 bases). The CDR3 spells CASSGRRRGFNSPLHF. The CDR3 DNA sequence: TGTGCCAGCAGTGGGCGCAGGAGGGGCTTTAATTCACCCCTCCACTTT.